This T cell receptor (beta chain) was sequenced in a study of PD-1 blockade in classical Hodgkin lymphoma. The study's findings and limits: What caused the repertoire differences, perhaps disease activity or prior therapy, remains undefined. Complete responders entered with baseline diversity on par with newly diagnosed patients, the results showed. CD4+ but not CD8+ TCR diversity rose significantly by C4D1.

Profiled with immunoSEQ multiplex PCR; TCRdb holds only in-frame clones, not every one. The table shows over 60,000 clones, with about 90% occurring only once. Specified time point: cycle 4 day 1 (C4D1), after 6 weeks of nivolumab. Every single patient, without exception, relapsed after autologous stem cell transplantation, and brentuximab vedotin exposure varied. In regard to this clone: Antigen unknown.

Trimming cost V 4 bases and J 1 base, with 11 bases left between them. In germline, CDR1 is SGHKS, CDR2 YYEKEE (reference sequence). The CDR3 runs to 14 residues. V usage is TRBV5-5 and J usage is TRBJ1-2; tentatively, D is TRBD1 (6 bases). This specimen was peripheral blood mononuclear cells (PBMCs), taken before the fourth cycle of nivolumab. The receptor's source is a human donor with classical Hodgkin lymphoma. The CDR3 loop reads CASSGGANNYGYTF. Here the CDR3 DNA reads TGTGCCAGCAGCGGGGGGGCCAATAACTATGGCTACACCTTC.